The 27 T cell receptor beta chains listed next were all sequenced from one sample in a study of response to subunit inactivated influenza vaccine. Each CDR3 protein is one row after TCRdb ran MiXCR on the RT-PCR reads. This sample yields about 830,000 distinct CDR3 sequences, of which around 18% are seen a single time; about 11% belongs to the top ten. The material was PBMCs from blood, obtained 4 to 6 days after vaccination. These receptors were collected from a man in his fifties who received an inactivated influenza vaccine.

This clonotype showed up many times. The chain joins TRBV10-3 to TRBJ2-3; D ambiguous. CDR1 is ENHRY, CDR2 SYGVKD, per germline. V was clipped by 5 bases and J by 5 bases, with 11 bases between them. There are 13 residues in the CDR3. The CDR3 DNA reads TGTGCCATCAGTCCCGAAAACCAAGATACGCAGTATTTT. Translating it yields CAISPENQDTQYF.

This clonotype was counted at least ten times. The rearrangement uses TRBV7-3 and TRBJ2-1; TRBD1 is a possible D gene (6 bases). V was pared by 5 bases and J by 7 bases, with 12 bases between. Per germline, CDR1 SGHTA and CDR2 FQGTGA. The CDR3 has 13 residues. In nucleotides, the CDR3 is TGTGCCAGCAGCACGACAGGAGATAATGAGCAGTTCTTC. Encoded protein: CASSTTGDNEQFF.

The chain carries TRBV4-1 and TRBJ2-1; D is perhaps TRBD1 or TRBD2 (5 bases each). This CDR3 region has 16 residues. Germline CDR1 reads MGHRA; CDR2 reads YSYEKL. V lost 1 base to trimming and J lost 2 bases, with 12 bases between them. The CDR3 nucleotides are TGCGCCAGCAGCCAAGTGGGGACGATCCCCTACAATGAGCAGTTCTTC. Translated: CASSQVGTIPYNEQFF.

The chain couples TRBV9 to TRBJ2-7, with D possibly being TRBD1 or TRBD2 (6 bases each). The V and J ends lost 4 bases and 3 bases respectively, with 17 bases between them. The V gene's germline CDR1 is SGDLS and CDR2 YYNGEE. This CDR3 contains 15 residues. In DNA, the CDR3 is TGTGCCAGCAGCTCCGCCCCGGGGGCCGGCTACGAGCAGTACTTC. This sequence encodes CASSSAPGAGYEQYF.

The rearrangement joins TRBV27 to TRBJ2-1; 7 bases match TRBD1. J was trimmed by 2 bases and V by 0 bases; bases with no gene match: 4. Germline CDR1 reads MNHEY; CDR2 reads SMNVEV (reference sequence). This CDR3 contains 16 residues. Written as DNA, the CDR3 is TGTGCCAGCAGTTTATCGTGGCAGGGGGCCTACAATGAGCAGTTCTTC. Protein product: CASSLSWQGAYNEQFF.

The rearrangement joins TRBV27 to TRBJ2-3, with 7 bases aligning to TRBD1. This CDR3 is 16 amino acids long. Germline loops: CDR1 MNHEY, CDR2 SMNVEV (reference sequence). V dropped 4 bases and J dropped 8; count of bases not matched to a gene: 15. The CDR3 loop is CASSSSGQVRRVTQYF. DNA of the CDR3: TGTGCCAGCAGTTCCTCTGGACAGGTCCGAAGGGTTACGCAGTATTTT.

This clonotype was counted a few times. The genes are TRBV20-1 and TRBJ2-2, with TRBD2 matching 12 bases. The J segment lost 6 bases and the V segment lost 3 bases, leaving 5 bases of the junction unmatched. The CDR3 is made up of 15 amino acids. CDR1 and CDR2 from the germline V gene are DFQATT and SNEGSKA (reference sequence). CDR3 residues: CSASRTSGVAGELFF. The CDR3 nucleotides read TGCAGTGCTAGCCGGACTAGCGGGGTGGCCGGGGAGCTGTTTTTT.

This chain's CDR3 is CASSASEPYEQYF. CDR3 DNA sequence: TGTGCCAGCAGCGCCTCAGAACCCTACGAGCAGTACTTC. The rearrangement uses TRBV9 and TRBJ2-7; D unclear. Trimming stripped 3 bases from V and 2 bases from J, with 9 bases between. Germline CDR1 is SGDLS and CDR2 is YYNGEE. The CDR3 has 13 residues.

This chain links TRBV7-9 with TRBJ2-1; D might be TRBD1 (5 bases). The CDR3 has 16 residues. Trimming stripped 5 bases from V and 0 bases from J, with 14 bases between. CDR1 is SEHNR and CDR2 is FQNEAQ in the germline V gene (reference sequence). CDR3 coding DNA: TGTGCCAGCAGCGAACTCCACAGGAGCTCCTACAATGAGCAGTTCTTC. It encodes CASSELHRSSYNEQFF.

The chain is built from TRBV5-1 and TRBJ2-7; TRBD2 aligns across 7 bases. Germline V CDR1 and CDR2: SGHRS, YFSETQ. This CDR3 comprises 15 residues. J lost 2 bases, V lost 4 bases, and 9 bases had no gene match. The CDR3 region is CASSMASGPAYEQYF. The CDR3 nucleotides read TGCGCCAGCAGCATGGCTAGCGGACCCGCCTACGAGCAGTACTTC. Full variable domain (remainder filled in from reference TRBV5-1 and TRBJ2-7): KAGVTQTPRYLIKTRGQQVTLSCSPISGHRSVSWYQQTPGQGLQFLFEYFSETQRNKGNFPGRFSGRQFSNSRSEMNVSTLELGDSALYLCASSMASGPAYEQYFGPGTRLTVT.

The rearrangement joins TRBV11-2 to TRBJ2-5, with a possible D match to TRBD2 (6 bases). The CDR3 spans 17 residues. V lost 5 bases, J lost 8 bases, and 27 bases lay in between. In germline, CDR1 is SGHAT, CDR2 FQNNGV. The CDR3 loop is CASSLPLGDFLGPTQYF. In DNA form, the CDR3 reads TGTGCCAGCAGCCTGCCTTTGGGGGACTTTTTGGGCCCAACCCAGTACTTC.

This chain's CDR3 is CASSAPEGPHNEQFF. As DNA, the CDR3 is TGTGCCAGCAGCGCTCCGGAGGGGCCACACAATGAGCAGTTCTTC. The chain employs TRBV7-9 and TRBJ2-1, with D tentatively TRBD2 (6 bases). Deletions cut 5 bases from V and 5 bases from J, with 16 bases between. Germline-derived CDR1 and CDR2 are SEHNR and FQNEAQ (reference sequence). CDR3 length: 15 amino acids.

The sample holds a few counts of this clonotype. V and J are TRBV5-1 and TRBJ2-7, with TRBD1 identical over 9 bases. CDR3 length: 13 residues. Germline V CDR1 and CDR2: SGHRS, YFSETQ. Germline trimming cut 4 bases from V and 6 bases from J; bases unmatched to any gene: 5. The CDR3 DNA sequence: TGCGCCAGCAGCGCCGGACAGGGGATCGAGCAGTACTTC. This sequence encodes CASSAGQGIEQYF.

This clonotype was seen a few times. The chain carries TRBV12-3 or TRBV12-4 and TRBJ2-5, with TRBD2 matching 13 bases. V lost 4 bases and J lost 2; bases outside the gene matches: 7. This CDR3 has 17 residues. For the CDR3, the DNA is TGTGCCAGCAGTTCGAGATCGGGACTAGCGGGACAAGAGACCCAGTACTTC. This encodes CASSSRSGLAGQETQYF.

This clonotype showed up just a few times. The rearrangement joins TRBV15 to TRBJ2-1; 9 nucleotides line up with TRBD2. Trimming cost V 1 base and J 6 bases; bases outside gene matches: 7. Per germline, CDR1 LNHNV and CDR2 YYDKDF (reference sequence). This CDR3 has 16 residues. CDR3 loop: CATSRGNSGSFNEQFF. The DNA of the CDR3 is TGTGCCACCAGCAGAGGGAATAGCGGGAGTTTCAATGAGCAGTTCTTC.

This clonotype was seen a few times. The chain employs TRBV27 and TRBJ1-1, with unresolved D. Trimming took off 8 bases at V and 7 bases at J, with 20 bases between the two ends. The CDR3 has 14 residues. Germline V gene sequence: CDR1 MNHEY, CDR2 SMNVEV (reference sequence). The DNA for the CDR3 is TGTGCCAGCGCTAAACAACGGCAGCCTGGTGAAGCTTTCTTT. Protein: CASAKQRQPGEAFF.

This clonotype was picked up a small number of times. CDR3 sequence: CASSQDSRGSYEQYF. DNA of the CDR3: TGTGCCAGCAGCCAAGATAGTCGAGGTTCCTACGAGCAGTACTTC. The chain couples TRBV3-1 to TRBJ2-7; D gene uncertain. The CDR3 length is 15 residues. The germline CDR1 and CDR2 sequences are LGHDT and YNNKEL (reference sequence). V was pared by 0 bases and J by 1 base, with 10 bases between.

This clonotype was counted ten times or more. CDR3 amino acids: CASSQDLGTHYGYTF. The CDR3 DNA follows: TGCGCCAGCAGCCAAGATCTTGGGACACATTATGGCTACACCTTC. This sequence joins TRBV4-3 and TRBJ1-2; possibly TRBD1 for D (6 bases). Between the trimmed V and J ends, which lost 0 bases and 5 bases, there was a span of 13 bases. Germline assignment: CDR1 LGHNA and CDR2 YSLEER. The CDR3 loop spans 15 amino acids.

A few counts support this clonotype. J is TRBJ1-3 and V is TRBV6-6; no definite D call. The germline CDR1 and CDR2 sequences are MNHNY and SVGAGI (reference sequence). V lost 6 bases to trimming and J lost 5 bases, with 11 bases between them. This CDR3 has 13 amino acids. The CDR3 coding sequence is TGTGCCAGCAGCACGCCGGCCAGAAACACCATATATTTT. It translates to CASSTPARNTIYF.

In its sample, this clonotype was seen a few times. The chain carries TRBV6-2 or TRBV6-3 and TRBJ2-5; D possibly corresponds to TRBD2 (5 bases). V lost 6 bases and J lost 5, with 16 bases in between. CDR1 and CDR2 from the germline V gene are MNHEY and SVGEGT. This CDR3 comprises 14 residues. The chain's CDR3 is CASSTGDSRETQYF. The CDR3 bases are TGTGCCAGCAGCACCGGGGATTCGCGGGAGACCCAGTACTTC.

This clonotype was detected many times. The CDR3 reads CASSLDGQPQHF. The CDR3 DNA reads TGTGCCAGCAGTCTAGACGGTCAGCCCCAGCATTTT. This chain uses TRBV2 with TRBJ1-5; D is uncertain. CDR1 is SNHLY, CDR2 FYNNEI, per germline. Trimming shortened V by 5 bases and J by 6 bases, and 8 bases separated the two germline ends. This CDR3 is built from 12 residues. Combining the CDR3 with reference TRBV2 and TRBJ1-5 gives the whole variable domain EPEVTQTPSHQVTQMGQEVILRCVPISNHLYFYWYRQILGQKVEFLVSFYNNEISEKSEIFDDQFSVERPDGSNFTLKIRSTKLEDSAMYFCASSLDGQPQHFGDGTRLSIL.

The chain combines TRBV7-9 with TRBJ2-1, with a possible D match to TRBD1 (5 bases). Germline CDR1 and CDR2: SEHNR and FQNEAQ (reference sequence). V was trimmed by 3 bases and J by 3 bases, leaving 12 bases between them. CDR3 size: 15 residues. CDR3 bases: TGTGCCAGCAGCTTGTCTAGGGGATACTACAATGAGCAGTTCTTC. As protein: CASSLSRGYYNEQFF.

This chain joins TRBV4-2 and TRBJ1-1; possibly TRBD1 for D (6 bases). This CDR3 contains 16 residues. Germline loops: CDR1 LGHNA, CDR2 YNFKEQ. The germline V and J ends were trimmed by 3 bases and 3 bases, with 17 bases remaining between them. The CDR3 sequence is CASSQDQGIRDTEAFF. CDR3 in DNA: TGTGCCAGCAGCCAGGATCAGGGGATTAGGGACACTGAAGCTTTCTTT.

This clonotype was detected many times. J is TRBJ2-3 and V is TRBV11-2, with D uncertain. Germline loops: CDR1 SGHAT, CDR2 FQNNGV. This CDR3 comprises 12 residues. V was trimmed by 5 bases and J by 2 bases, leaving 5 bases between them. The DNA for the CDR3 is TGTGCCAGCAGCACTACCACAGATACGCAGTATTTT. It specifies CASSTTTDTQYF.

This clonotype was seen a handful of times. The chain uses TRBV12-3 or TRBV12-4 and TRBJ1-3, with D possibly being TRBD1 (6 bases). The CDR3 loop spans 17 amino acids. The V end lost 5 bases, the J end lost 0 bases, and 17 bases lay between the germline ends. CDR3 amino acids: CASSGTGLPSSGNTIYF. The CDR3 bases are TGTGCCAGCAGTGGCACAGGGCTACCTAGCTCTGGAAACACCATATATTTT.

This clonotype was seen a handful of times. The J gene is TRBJ1-1, the V gene TRBV29-1; 7 bases map to TRBD1. Germline CDR1 SQVTM, CDR2 ANQGSEA. The junction had 7 bases not matched to a gene; V was cut back by 5 bases and J by 1 base. CDR3 length: 14 residues. CDR3 in amino acids: CSVKTGRGNTEAFF. DNA for the CDR3: TGCAGCGTTAAGACAGGGAGGGGGAACACTGAAGCTTTCTTT.

In its sample, this clonotype was seen many times. The chain couples TRBV12-3 or TRBV12-4 to TRBJ1-1; D is unresolved. This CDR3 has 12 amino acids. Trimming removed 3 bases from V and 5 bases from J, with 7 bases in between. The CDR3: CASSLGQTEAFF. CDR3 nucleotides: TGTGCCAGCAGTTTGGGTCAGACTGAAGCTTTCTTT.